The rows below give T cell receptor beta chains drawn from one sample of a study of blood T cell repertoires in COVID-19. The data were produced by immunoSEQ multiplex PCR, yet TCRdb's version contains in-frame clones alone and is incomplete. The profile covers 310,000 or so clones, with about nine tenths appearing a single time and about 10% taken by the ten largest. Sequencing used peripheral blood. The receptors shown here come from a woman in her 30s with COVID-19, enrolled during active disease. CDR3s include the opening cysteine and the closing phenylalanine or tryptophan. Fields, in order: D gene, clone size, V gene, J gene, CDR3 protein, CDR3 DNA. A D gene is named only where the DNA matches it firmly. Expanded clones get a size class; other rows say once, few or many, or leave the size out.

TRBD1	NA	TRBV5-1	TRBJ2-4	CASSGSGTGGPKAKNIQYF	TGCGCCAGCAGCGGATCCGGGACAGGGGGTCCGAAGGCCAAAAACATTCAGTACTTC
NA	NA	TRBV7-6	TRBJ1-1	CASRVWGGNTEAFF	TGTGCCAGCAGGGTGTGGGGGGGGAACACTGAAGCTTTCTTT
TRBD2	NA	TRBV5-1	TRBJ2-2	CASRLASGRQNTGELFF	TGCGCCAGCCGTTTGGCTAGCGGGAGGCAGAACACCGGGGAGCTGTTTTTT
NA	NA	TRBV6-5	TRBJ2-1	CASSYGQPTYNEQFF	TGTGCCAGCAGTTATGGGCAGCCCACCTACAATGAGCAGTTCTTC
TRBD2	few	TRBV19	TRBJ2-6	CASSSGRAGANVLTF	TGTGCCAGTAGCTCCGGGAGGGCTGGGGCCAACGTCCTGACTTTC
NA	NA	TRBV5-4	TRBJ2-7	CASSLSGYEQYF	TGTGCCAGCAGCTTGTCGGGCTACGAGCAGTACTTC
NA	NA	TRBV10-3	TRBJ2-7	CAIWAGTYEQYF	TGTGCCATCTGGGCAGGGACCTACGAGCAGTACTTC
NA	NA	TRBV10-3	TRBJ2-2	CAISDLQGRTGELFF	TGTGCCATCAGTGACCTACAGGGAAGAACCGGGGAGCTGTTTTTT
NA	NA	TRBV7-2	TRBJ2-7	CASSFSFGSYEQYF	TGTGCCAGCAGCTTTAGTTTCGGTTCCTACGAGCAGTACTTC
TRBD1	once	TRBV5-1	TRBJ1-1	CASSKGQGADLDTEAFF	TGCGCCAGCAGCAAGGGACAGGGGGCCGATTTGGACACTGAAGCTTTCTTT
TRBD2	NA	TRBV3-1/TRBV3-2	TRBJ2-3	CASSQEVAGEPRDTQYF	TGTGCCAGCAGCCAAGAAGTAGCGGGAGAGCCGAGGGATACGCAGTATTTT
TRBD2	few	TRBV6-5	TRBJ2-2	CASSYRRTSGSGELFF	TGTGCCAGCAGTTACAGACGGACTAGCGGGAGTGGGGAGCTGTTTTTT
NA	NA	TRBV7-8	TRBJ2-7	CASSPRVGGAVIYEQYF	TGTGCCAGCAGCCCGAGGGTGGGGGGGGCAGTTATCTACGAGCAGTACTTC
NA	few	TRBV27	TRBJ1-2	CASSPEGETHGYTF	TGTGCCAGCAGTCCCGAGGGGGAGACGCATGGCTACACCTTC
NA	few	TRBV12-3/TRBV12-4	TRBJ1-1	CASSPDKNTEAFF	TGTGCCAGCAGTCCCGACAAGAACACTGAAGCTTTCTTT
TRBD2	NA	TRBV9	TRBJ2-2	CASSVATRGGLITGELFF	TGTGCCAGCAGCGTAGCTACGAGGGGAGGGTTGATCACCGGGGAGCTGTTTTTT
NA	NA	TRBV11-2	TRBJ2-1	CASSTWTDNEQFF	TGTGCCAGCAGCACATGGACTGACAATGAGCAGTTCTTC
NA	NA	TRBV18	TRBJ2-1	CASSPPSGFSSNEQFF	TGTGCCAGCTCACCACCATCAGGGTTTTCCTCCAATGAGCAGTTCTTC